Reported below is one TCR beta chain. One end of the junction fails to match germline, which may point to a read error. Then a second PCR, running roughly 6 to 11 cycles, was carried out with a sample-barcoded 5' primer and a J-beta primer mix. TCRdb re-called the 5' RACE reads through MiXCR, storing one row per CDR3 protein. This sample has about 930,000 distinct CDR3 sequences; roughly 29% occur once, and the top ten carry approximately 10%. The data belong to a study of blood T cells in healthy people across ages. The germline V gene encodes CDR1 LGHDT and CDR2 YNNKEL (reference sequence). This CDR3 comprises 14 residues. The same sample was also studied in work on T cells of mothers and their children.

What was sequenced was blood. The receptor was isolated from a woman aged 40 to 55 in good health. This chain links TRBV3-1 with TRBJ2-1, with D uncertain. The CDR3 nucleotides read TGTGCCAGCAGCCAAGCGGGCTCCTACAGTGAGCAGTTCTTC. It encodes CASSQAGSYSEQFF.